This entry is about one T cell receptor beta chain. Its antigen is as yet unknown. J lost 4 bases, V lost 2 bases, and 6 bases had no gene match. This CDR3 is built from 15 residues. Germline values: CDR1 MNHNY, CDR2 SVGAGI (reference sequence). This sample is part of a study of CD8 T cell repertoires and HIV-1 epitope variants. Study-wide context: The baseline condition was 1M T cells left uncultured. Study findings and constraints: Beta chains alone show antigen proliferation, not cytokine profile or function.

Repertoires were generated with immunoSEQ multiplex PCR, while TCRdb's copy carries only in-frame clones and drops some. Here the sample spans roughly 5,400 clones, roughly 60% being singletons. This TCR came from a male donor with HIV. Sequencing was performed on cultured CD8+ T cells derived from PBMCs. This sequence joins TRBV6-6 and TRBJ2-7; 9 nucleotides agree with TRBD2. This chain's CDR3 is CASSYGLAGSYEQYF. In nucleotides, the CDR3 is TGTGCCAGCAGTTACGGTCTAGCGGGGTCGTACGAGCAGTACTTC.